This T cell receptor (beta chain) was captured in a study of blood T cell repertoires in COVID-19. Looking at the study overall: Acute and convalescent COVID-19 specimens originated in the United States, Italy and Spain. From T cells, B-cell-depleted T cells, or PBMCs came the material, which was cDNA or gDNA.

As processed by the authors: Reference gene primer amplification yielded estimated nucleated cell counts. Sequenced by immunoSEQ multiplex PCR; TCRdb stores in-frame clones only, minus some. V, J and clone size derive from that table, while D and trimming were established from the DNA sequence. Of about 360,000 clones in the sample, approximately 86% are singletons; the top ten hold over 2.5%. The CDR3 length is 14 residues. Per the germline V gene, CDR1 is PRHDT and CDR2 is FYEKMQ (reference sequence). Unmatched junction bases numbered 4, after V lost 5 bases and J lost 1 base. The rearrangement joins TRBV13 to TRBJ1-2; 7 bases map to TRBD1. The source is a human donor in a cohort sampled during active COVID-19. Sequenced input: peripheral blood. This CDR3 reads CASSPGTDNYGYTF. The CDR3 DNA follows: TGTGCCAGCAGCCCCGGGACAGATAACTATGGCTACACCTTC. The full variable domain, its missing parts supplied by reference TRBV13 and TRBJ1-2, is AAGVIQSPRHLIKEKRETATLKCYPIPRHDTVYWYQQGPGQDPQFLISFYEKMQSDKGSIPDRFSAQQFSDYHSELNMSSLELGDSALYFCASSPGTDNYGYTFGSGTRLTVV.